What follows are 18 T cell receptor beta chains derived from one specimen sequenced in a study of post-analysis software for immune sequencing data. General study findings and limits: With TRBV5-6, TRBV5-1 and TRBV20-1 included, about five TRBV segments were more frequent in patients than in controls.

Every TCR beta cDNA library bore unique molecular identifiers. TCRdb fed the PCR reads into MiXCR, producing one record per CDR3 protein. The table has hundreds of thousands of distinct CDR3 sequences, roughly 27% seen once. What these receptors recognize is not known. Material: blood. The source of these receptors is a girl aged 10 to 17 with multiple sclerosis.

This clonotype has a handful of counts. At one end, the junction sequence differs from germline, possibly due to a read error. J is TRBJ1-5 and V is TRBV20-1; no clear D gene. The CDR3 extends over 12 amino acids. The germline V gene encodes CDR1 DFQATT and CDR2 SNEGSKA (reference sequence). In nucleotides, the CDR3 is TGCAGTGCTAGTCATAGCGATCAGCCCCAGCATTTT. It specifies CSASHSDQPQHF.

In this sample, this clonotype turned up a few times. The genes are TRBV12-3 or TRBV12-4 and TRBJ2-7; perhaps TRBD2 as D (6 bases). The CDR3 consists of 14 residues. V lost 10 bases and J 5 bases, leaving 21 bases between the germline ends. The CDR3 here is CAITLRRGPDEQYF. DNA for the CDR3: TGTGCCATCACTCTCCGGAGGGGACCCGACGAGCAGTACTTC.

This clonotype was observed many times. This chain uses TRBV10-3 with TRBJ1-2; TRBD1 is a possible D gene (6 bases). Looked up from germline, CDR1 is ENHRY and CDR2 is SYGVKD. The CDR3 has 15 amino acids. Deletions cut 0 bases from V and 1 base from J, with 9 bases between. In DNA form, the CDR3 reads TGTGCCATCAGTGAGTCTAACAGGGATAACTATGGCTACACCTTC. Protein sequence: CAISESNRDNYGYTF.

This clonotype was detected ten times or more. The chain is built from TRBV15 and TRBJ2-7, with D uncertain. The CDR3 runs 13 residues. Trimming shortened V by 0 bases and J by 3 bases, and 6 bases separated the two germline ends. The germline gives CDR1 LNHNV, CDR2 YYDKDF (reference sequence). Here the CDR3 reads CATSRDPSYEQYF. The DNA of the CDR3 is TGTGCCACCAGCAGAGATCCCAGCTACGAGCAGTACTTC. Filled out from reference TRBV15 and TRBJ2-7, the complete variable domain reads DAMVIQNPRYQVTQFGKPVTLSCSQTLNHNVMYWYQQKSSQAPKLLFHYYDKDFNNEADTPDNFQSRRPNTSFCFLDIRSPGLGDTAMYLCATSRDPSYEQYFGPGTRLTVT.

This chain uses TRBV20-1 with TRBJ2-7; 12 bases line up with TRBD2. Per the germline V gene, CDR1 is DFQATT and CDR2 is SNEGSKA (reference sequence). The CDR3 has 15 residues. The trim removed 0 bases at V and 3 bases at J, leaving 3 bases unmatched. CDR3 region: CSAREGLAGYYEQYF. DNA of the CDR3: TGCAGTGCTAGAGAAGGACTAGCGGGATACTACGAGCAGTACTTC.

The chain couples TRBV5-6 to TRBJ2-7; D possibly matches TRBD1 or TRBD2 (5 bases each). The V gene's germline CDR1 is SGHDT and CDR2 YYEEEE. Trimming took 4 bases from V and 5 from J, leaving 13 bases between them. This CDR3 is 13 amino acids long. The CDR3 DNA is TGTGCCAGCAGCCGGAACAGGAGGAACGAGCAGTACTTC. Amino acids: CASSRNRRNEQYF.

The chain uses TRBV4-2 and TRBJ1-4; TRBD1 aligns across 12 bases. With V trimmed by 2 bases and J by 11 bases, 6 bases remained unmatched. CDR3 length: 15 residues. Looked up from germline, CDR1 is LGHNA and CDR2 is YNFKEQ. CDR3 nucleotides: TGTGCCAGCAGCCAATTGGGACAGGGGGCTGAGAAACTGTTTTTT. It specifies CASSQLGQGAEKLFF.

This clonotype occurred a few times. The rearrangement uses TRBV20-1 and TRBJ2-7; tentatively, D is TRBD2 (5 bases). Trimming took 3 bases from V and 3 from J, leaving 18 bases between them. The CDR3 runs 15 residues. Germline V CDR1 and CDR2: DFQATT, SNEGSKA (reference sequence). In DNA form, the CDR3 reads TGCAGTGCTAGGGCCTCGGTAGCGCGTATCTACGAGCAGTACTTC. Amino acids: CSARASVARIYEQYF.

This chain uses TRBV7-9 with TRBJ2-6; D possibly corresponds to TRBD1 (6 bases). Trimming shortened V by 5 bases and J by 2 bases, and 13 bases separated the two germline ends. The CDR3 totals 16 residues. Germline loops: CDR1 SEHNR, CDR2 FQNEAQ (reference sequence). The CDR3 DNA reads as TGTGCCAGCAGCACCCAGGGGCCCCCTGGGGCCAACGTCCTGACTTTC. This gives the protein CASSTQGPPGANVLTF.

The rearrangement links TRBV6-5 to TRBJ2-3; weak D call: TRBD1 (5 bases). CDR3 length: 15 residues. V dropped 5 bases and J dropped 3 bases, with 15 bases sitting between them. Germline V gene sequence: CDR1 MNHEY, CDR2 SVGAGI. The CDR3 reads CASSLQRTKTDTQYF. CDR3 bases: TGTGCCAGCAGTCTACAGAGGACAAAGACAGATACGCAGTATTTT.

CDR3 in amino acids: CASSWGLAGASGNEQFF. In nucleotides, the CDR3 is TGTGCCAGCAGTTGGGGACTAGCGGGAGCGTCGGGTAATGAGCAGTTCTTC. This chain connects TRBV6-2 or TRBV6-3 to TRBJ2-1; 14 bases match TRBD2. CDR1 and CDR2 (germline): MNHEY, SVGEGT. The CDR3 covers 17 residues. The V and J ends lost 4 bases and 7 bases, in that order; junction bases with no gene match: 9.

This clonotype was counted a few times. The chain employs TRBV21-1 and TRBJ2-7; no check of the table's D call, TRBD1, against the DNA was made. TRBV21-1 corresponds to a pseudogene. The length of the CDR3 is 15 residues. The CDR3: CASSFTGVPSYEQYF. CDR3 coding DNA: TGTGCCAGCAGTTTCACAGGGGTCCCCTCCTACGAGCAGTACTTC.

Worth noting for this clonotype: This clone may be a read error of a much larger clone one base away. The chain carries TRBV29-1 and TRBJ2-5; a weak D match, TRBD1 (5 bases). The germline V and J ends were trimmed by 7 bases and 11 bases, with 17 bases remaining between them. CDR1 SQVTM and CDR2 ANQGSEA come from the germline V gene. This CDR3 region has 11 residues. The CDR3 DNA is TGCAGCGGTGGGGCATACAATGAGCAGTACTTC. It translates to CSGGAYNEQYF.

V gene TRBV6-1 combines with J gene TRBJ1-1; no reliable D call. The V end was cut by 7 bases, the J end by 0 bases, with 9 bases between. The CDR3 is 13 amino acids. The V gene's germline CDR1 is MNHNS and CDR2 SASEGT. The CDR3 sequence is CASIAQVNTEAFF. CDR3 coding DNA: TGTGCCAGCATTGCCCAGGTGAACACTGAAGCTTTCTTT.

This clonotype was seen only a few times. J is TRBJ1-2 and V is TRBV5-1; D remains unclear. The CDR3 contains 13 residues. Germline CDR1 and CDR2: SGHRS and YFSETQ. The ends were cut back, 4 bases at V and 2 bases at J, with 9 bases in the middle. This chain's CDR3 is CASSRTKNYGYTF. The CDR3 DNA follows: TGCGCCAGCAGCCGGACGAAGAACTATGGCTACACCTTC.

This clonotype occurred a few times. V and J are TRBV7-2 and TRBJ2-7; 9 nucleotides agree with TRBD1. Germline lookup yields CDR1 SGHTA and CDR2 FQGNSA. The CDR3 consists of 16 residues. Trimming removed 3 bases from V and 3 bases from J; junction bases left unmatched: 9. In DNA form, the CDR3 reads TGTGCCAGCAGCTTGGGGGGGACAGGGAAAGGCTACGAGCAGTACTTC. This codes for CASSLGGTGKGYEQYF.

The chain couples TRBV29-1 to TRBJ1-2, with D uncertain. CDR1 and CDR2 (germline): SQVTM, ANQGSEA. CDR3 size: 12 residues. The CDR3 here is CTVIAGSYGYTF. The CDR3 DNA follows: TGCACCGTCATCGCGGGGAGCTATGGCTACACCTTC.

The V gene is TRBV5-6, the J gene TRBJ1-2; 7 bases fit TRBD1. Germline CDR1 reads SGHDT; CDR2 reads YYEEEE. Trimming at V came to 0 bases and at J to 4 bases, leaving 6 bases not matched to a gene. The length of the CDR3 is 15 residues. CDR3 DNA sequence: TGTGCCAGCAGCTTGGGTGACAGGGTTCTCTATGGCTACACCTTC. Residues: CASSLGDRVLYGYTF. Supplemented by reference TRBV5-6 and TRBJ1-2, the full variable domain reads DAGVTQSPTHLIKTRGQQVTLRCSPKSGHDTVSWYQQALGQGPQFIFQYYEEEERQRGNFPDRFSGHQFPNYSSELNVNALLLGDSALYLCASSLGDRVLYGYTFGSGTRLTVV.